This passage covers 18 T cell receptor beta chains from one sample sequenced in a study of somatic mutations in cytotoxic T cells in rheumatoid arthritis. Clones were sequenced by immunoSEQ multiplex PCR, and TCRdb holds only the in-frame ones, with some missing. Of about 19,000 clones listed, approximately 83% are singletons. Sequencing was done on a sample of CD8+ T cells sorted from blood. All receptors come from an adult with rheumatoid arthritis.

This clone was seen once. The chain has TRBV7-9 and TRBJ2-2; D remains unclear. V lost 9 bases, J lost 6 bases, and 8 bases lay in between. CDR3 size: 11 residues. Germline CDR1 is SEHNR and CDR2 is FQNEAQ (reference sequence). CDR3 in amino acids: CARGPPGELFF. In nucleotides, the CDR3 is TGTGCCAGGGGCCCCCCCGGGGAGCTGTTTTTT.

The CDR3 region is CASSLMGAEAFF. CDR3 DNA: TGTGCCAGCAGCTTGATGGGGGCTGAAGCTTTCTTT. The chain is built from TRBV5-5 and TRBJ1-1; weak D call: TRBD1 (5 bases). The CDR3 loop spans 12 amino acids. The germline CDR1 and CDR2 sequences are SGHKS and YYEKEE (reference sequence). The V gene lost 1 base and the J gene lost 6 bases, with 7 bases spanning the gap.

V usage is TRBV4-1 and J usage is TRBJ1-2, with 8 bases aligning to TRBD1. Trimming cost V 0 bases and J 4 bases; bases outside gene matches: 13. CDR3 length: 18 residues. Germline V gives CDR1 MGHRA, CDR2 YSYEKL. The CDR3, as DNA: TGCGCCAGCAGCCAAGAGGGGAAGGCAGGGGGCGGACTCTATGGCTACACCTTC. Its translation is CASSQEGKAGGGLYGYTF.

The V and J genes are TRBV7-8 and TRBJ1-1; D not resolved. Trimming removed 5 bases at V and 4 bases at J, with 14 bases between. CDR1 and CDR2 from the germline V gene are SGHVS and FQNEAQ. The CDR3 totals 14 residues. The chain's CDR3 is CASSPEVLGTEAFF. CDR3 DNA sequence: TGTGCCAGCAGCCCTGAGGTCTTGGGCACTGAAGCTTTCTTT.

This chain links TRBV6-6 with TRBJ2-1; no reliable D call. The CDR3 spans 11 residues. Looked up from germline, CDR1 is MNHNY and CDR2 is SVGAGI (reference sequence). Trimming removed 5 bases at V and 6 bases at J, with 5 bases between. DNA of the CDR3: TGTGCCAGCAGTCCCTCCAATGAGCAGTTCTTC. Translating it yields CASSPSNEQFF.

The chain has TRBV2 and TRBJ1-1; D remains unclear. With 7 bases removed from V and 10 bases from J, the gap between germline ends came to 19 bases. The CDR3 covers 13 residues. Germline CDR1 SNHLY, CDR2 FYNNEI. CDR3 sequence (DNA): TGTGCCAGCATTGCCAGACCACCTTTGGGAGCTTTCTTT. As protein: CASIARPPLGAFF.

The gene calls are TRBV28 and TRBJ1-1, with a possible D match to TRBD1 (5 bases). V was pared by 2 bases and J by 1 base, with 11 bases between. CDR1 and CDR2 (germline): MDHEN, SYDVKM. This CDR3 spans 15 amino acids. The CDR3 loop reads CASSLEGFGNTEAFF. CDR3 DNA: TGTGCCAGCAGTTTAGAGGGGTTCGGGAACACTGAAGCTTTCTTT.

The rearrangement uses TRBV9 and TRBJ1-2; maybe TRBD1 (6 bases). Per germline, CDR1 SGDLS and CDR2 YYNGEE. Trimming left V 4 bases short and J 8 bases short, with 15 bases between. This CDR3 is built from 13 residues. CDR3 DNA: TGTGCCAGCAGCATACAGGGATCTAAAGGCTACACCTTC. Its translation: CASSIQGSKGYTF.

The chain employs TRBV7-6 and TRBJ2-1, with TRBD2 matching 7 bases. The junction had 16 bases not matched to a gene; V was cut back by 4 bases and J by 10 bases. The CDR3 is 16 amino acids. Germline assignment: CDR1 SGHVS and CDR2 FNYEAQ. CDR3 DNA sequence: TGTGCCAGCAGCTCGGGGGGAGTGGGGGGTGGAGAGGAGCAGTTCTTC. It translates to CASSSGGVGGGEEQFF.

V gene TRBV18 combines with J gene TRBJ1-5; D may be TRBD1 (5 bases). From germline, CDR1 is KGHSH and CDR2 LQKENI. The CDR3 runs to 15 residues. Trimming cost V 3 bases and J 2 bases, with 11 bases left between them. The CDR3: CASSPGGGGNQPQHF. The CDR3 DNA follows: TGTGCCAGCTCACCGGGAGGAGGGGGCAATCAGCCCCAGCATTTT. The full variable domain, in which reference TRBV18 and TRBJ1-5 provide the parts outside the CDR3, is NAGVMQNPRHLVRRRGQEARLRCSPMKGHSHVYWYRQLPEEGLKFMVYLQKENIIDESGMPKERFSAEFPKEGPSILRIQQVVRGDSAAYFCASSPGGGGNQPQHFGDGTRLSIL.

The chain combines TRBV6-5 with TRBJ2-3; 10 bases align to TRBD1. The CDR3 is 16 amino acids. J lost 6 bases, V lost 0 bases, and 6 bases had no gene match. CDR1 MNHEY and CDR2 SVGAGI come from the germline V gene. CDR3 protein: CASSYSVGTGVDTQYF. The CDR3 region has the DNA TGTGCCAGCAGTTACTCGGTCGGGACAGGGGTCGATACGCAGTATTTT.

J is TRBJ1-1 and V is TRBV5-1; unclear D gene. Trimming removed 0 bases at V and 0 bases at J, with 9 bases between. Germline CDR1 reads SGHRS; CDR2 reads YFSETQ. The CDR3 covers 15 residues. The CDR3 loop is CASSLEADMNTEAFF. In DNA form, the CDR3 reads TGCGCCAGCAGCTTGGAGGCAGACATGAACACTGAAGCTTTCTTT.

J is TRBJ2-1 and V is TRBV9, with D possibly matching TRBD2 (6 bases). This CDR3 is built from 17 residues. The ends were cut back, 3 bases at V and 1 base at J, with 17 bases in the middle. From germline, CDR1 is SGDLS and CDR2 YYNGEE. The CDR3 loop reads CASSDGSGTQSYNEQFF. For the CDR3, the DNA is TGTGCCAGCAGCGATGGATCCGGGACTCAATCCTACAATGAGCAGTTCTTC.

This clone was found once. The J gene is TRBJ2-7, the V gene TRBV11-3; D might be TRBD2 (6 bases). This CDR3 spans 15 amino acids. Trimming took off 0 bases at V and 5 bases at J, with 14 bases between the two ends. CDR1 SGHNT and CDR2 YENEEA come from the germline V gene. The CDR3 loop reads CASSLDGSGPHEQYF. DNA for the CDR3: TGTGCCAGCAGCTTAGATGGTAGCGGCCCTCACGAGCAGTACTTC. Full variable domain (missing parts from reference TRBV11-3 and TRBJ2-7): EAGVVQSPRYKIIEKKQPVAFWCNPISGHNTLYWYLQNLGQGPELLIRYENEEAVDDSQLPKDRFSAERLKGVDSTLKIQPAELGDSAVYLCASSLDGSGPHEQYFGPGTRLTVT.

The V and J genes are TRBV11-2 and TRBJ2-3; perhaps TRBD1 as D (6 bases). Trimming shortened V by 4 bases and J by 1 base, and 12 bases separated the two germline ends. This CDR3 spans 15 amino acids. Germline CDR1 is SGHAT and CDR2 is FQNNGV. The CDR3 DNA reads as TGTGCCAGCAGCTGGGGGCTGGGGGGCACAGATACGCAGTATTTT. Its translation: CASSWGLGGTDTQYF.

The J gene is TRBJ1-1, the V gene TRBV28, with D unclear. Germline CDR1 reads MDHEN; CDR2 reads SYDVKM. The V gene lost 4 bases and the J gene lost 4 bases, with 13 bases spanning the gap. The CDR3 is 14 residues long. In nucleotides, the CDR3 is TGTGCCAGCAGTTCGGGAGGCCGGCCCACTGAAGCTTTCTTT. The encoded protein is CASSSGGRPTEAFF.

The CDR3 region is CASSWGVWTEAFF. DNA of the CDR3: TGTGCCAGCAGCTGGGGGGTTTGGACTGAAGCTTTCTTT. The J gene is TRBJ1-1, the V gene TRBV7-2; perhaps TRBD1 as D (5 bases). This CDR3 region has 13 residues. The ends were cut back, 4 bases at V and 5 bases at J, with 11 bases in the middle. Germline V gene lookup returns CDR1 SGHTA and CDR2 FQGNSA.

This clone was seen only a few times. This sequence joins TRBV29-1 and TRBJ1-1, with D uncertain. V was clipped by 2 bases and J by 0 bases, with 7 bases between them. The CDR3 is 13 amino acids. Germline V gene sequence: CDR1 SQVTM, CDR2 ANQGSEA. The CDR3 region has the DNA TGCAGCGTTGAATGGGGTGTGAACACTGAAGCTTTCTTT. Protein: CSVEWGVNTEAFF.